Presented here are 4 T cell receptor beta chains from one specimen sequenced in a study of Graves' ophthalmopathy and Graves' hyperthyroidism. Amplifying from RNA transcripts, the study obtained TCR beta CDR3 regions. The library came from an HTBI-primed first-round RT-PCR and a second-round multiplex PCR. TCRdb called the multiplex PCR reads again in MiXCR, with one record for every CDR3 protein. The table lists roughly 380,000 distinct CDR3 sequences, about 16% of them singletons. Sequences were obtained from peripheral blood. The receptors stem from a woman aged 18-35 years with stable Graves' hyperthyroidism.

The table lists this clonotype with many counts. The chain employs TRBV20-1 and TRBJ1-6, with 9 bases that match TRBD1. Germline V gene data show CDR1 as DFQATT and CDR2 as SNEGSKA (reference sequence). J lost 7 bases, V lost 0 bases, and 10 bases had no gene match. The CDR3 is 17 amino acids. The CDR3 is CSARDFGRDRVNSPLHF. The CDR3, as DNA: TGCAGTGCTAGAGATTTCGGGAGGGACAGGGTCAATTCACCCCTCCACTTT.

The sample holds many counts of this clonotype. The genes are TRBV7-9 and TRBJ2-5; perhaps TRBD2 as D (5 bases). The CDR3 length is 14 residues. V was shortened by 4 bases and J by 0 bases, with 9 bases between the two germline ends. Germline V gene data show CDR1 as SEHNR and CDR2 as FQNEAQ (reference sequence). The CDR3 bases are TGTGCCAGCAGCTGGACTTGGGACCAAGAGACCCAGTACTTC. Protein sequence: CASSWTWDQETQYF.

This clonotype was detected a few times. The V and J genes are TRBV4-1 and TRBJ2-5; 14 nucleotides agree with TRBD2. This CDR3 contains 17 residues. The ends lost 3 bases at V and 4 bases at J; junction bases unmatched: 7. CDR1 and CDR2 (germline): MGHRA, YSYEKL. The CDR3 loop reads CASSQTSGGALGETQYF. The CDR3 DNA follows: TGCGCCAGCAGCCAGACTAGCGGGGGGGCACTGGGAGAGACCCAGTACTTC.

This clonotype occurred many times. The chain combines TRBV19 with TRBJ1-1; TRBD1 matches at 9 bases. The junction had 6 bases not matched to a gene; V was cut back by 7 bases and J by 3 bases. The CDR3 extends over 14 amino acids. CDR1 and CDR2 from the germline V gene are LNHDA and SQIVND (reference sequence). CDR3 in amino acids: CASTPTGGYTEAFF. The CDR3, as DNA: TGTGCCAGTACACCGACAGGGGGATACACTGAAGCTTTCTTT. Filled out from reference TRBV19 and TRBJ1-1, the complete variable domain reads DGGITQSPKYLFRKEGQNVTLSCEQNLNHDAMYWYRQDPGQGLRLIYYSQIVNDFQKGDIAEGYSVSREKKESFPLTVTSAQKNPTAFYLCASTPTGGYTEAFFGQGTRLTVV.